Given below is one TCR beta chain in context. Its target is not known. These data originate in a study of CD8 T cell repertoires and HIV-1 epitope variants. Study-level information: Separate wells received one of Twenty-five Gag or Nef variant peptides.

This CDR3 comprises 14 residues. The V and J ends lost 6 bases and 2 bases respectively, with 14 bases between them. CDR1 is PRHDT and CDR2 is FYEKMQ in the germline V gene (reference sequence). TCRdb's copy holds only in-frame clones and misses some; the assay was immunoSEQ multiplex PCR. The data contain fewer than 4,500 clones, more than 60% of them seen just once; the ten biggest clones take up about 43%. The source material was cultured CD8+ T cells derived from PBMCs. The chain combines TRBV13 with TRBJ2-7; D call uncertain. This TCR derives from a male donor with HIV. CDR3 sequence: CASSSDVSAYEQYF. The CDR3 region has the DNA TGTGCCAGCAGTTCAGATGTCTCGGCCTACGAGCAGTACTTC.